This TCR beta chain emerged from a study of pediatric ulcerative colitis. One to two pinch biopsies were taken from the rectum during colonoscopy. Before the diagnostic colonoscopy, ulcerative colitis patients were free of immunosuppressive medication. General study results and limits: Compared with controls, ulcerative colitis showed greater blood-rectum clone sharing. Rectal repertoires separated controls, mild-moderate and acute severe colitis.

The survey-level immunoSEQ assay was used. Assay used: immunoSEQ multiplex PCR; TCRdb lists only in-frame clones, some missing. The table lists 36,000 or so clones, 55% to 85% of them singletons. Looked up from germline, CDR1 is SGDLS and CDR2 is YYNGEE. V was cut by 0 bases and J by 11 bases, with 9 bases left in between. The CDR3 spans 13 residues. With respect to this clone: What it recognizes is unknown.

The chain is built from TRBV9 and TRBJ1-6; no clear D. The specimen was gut tissue. The receptor was isolated from a boy aged 10-17 years with moderate ulcerative colitis. This chain's CDR3 is CASSVDLLPPLHF. The CDR3 region has the DNA TGTGCCAGCAGCGTAGATCTGTTGCCACCCCTCCACTTT.